This TCR beta chain was found in a study of response to subunit inactivated influenza vaccine. Whole-study findings and limits: Authors suggested seasonal influenza vaccinations each recruit few new T cells.

TCRdb reprocessed the RT-PCR reads with MiXCR, giving one entry per CDR3 protein. The table has approximately 310,000 distinct CDR3 sequences, roughly a fifth seen once. Trimming removed 2 bases from V and 11 bases from J, with 10 bases in between. The length of the CDR3 is 12 residues. Germline V gene lookup returns CDR1 SGHAT and CDR2 FQNNGV. There are a few counts of this clonotype. Its antigen is unidentified. The sequencing here drew on PBMCs from blood, taken less than 22 months after vaccination. The receptor was isolated from a man aged 50-75 years who received an inactivated influenza vaccine. J is TRBJ1-5 and V is TRBV11-2; D may be TRBD1 (5 bases). CDR3 residues: CASSLSGPAQHF. The DNA of the CDR3 is TGTGCCAGCAGCTTATCGGGGCCGGCCCAGCATTTT.